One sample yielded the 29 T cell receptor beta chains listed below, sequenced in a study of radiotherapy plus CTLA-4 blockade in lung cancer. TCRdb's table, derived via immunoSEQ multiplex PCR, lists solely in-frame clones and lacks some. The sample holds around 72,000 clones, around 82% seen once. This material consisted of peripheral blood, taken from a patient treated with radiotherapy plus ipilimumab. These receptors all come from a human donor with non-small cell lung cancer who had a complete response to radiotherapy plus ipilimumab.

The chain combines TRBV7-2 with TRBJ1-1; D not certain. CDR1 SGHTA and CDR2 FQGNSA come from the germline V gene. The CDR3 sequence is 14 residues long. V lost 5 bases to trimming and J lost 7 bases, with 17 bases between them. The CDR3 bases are TGTGCCAGCAGCCCCTATATCAGGCAGGATGAAGCTTTCTTT. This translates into CASSPYIRQDEAFF.

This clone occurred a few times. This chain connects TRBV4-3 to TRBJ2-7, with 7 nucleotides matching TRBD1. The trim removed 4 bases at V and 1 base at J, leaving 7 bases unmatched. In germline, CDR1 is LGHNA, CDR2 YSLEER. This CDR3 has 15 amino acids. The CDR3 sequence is CASSLEDRRSYEQYF. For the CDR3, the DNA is TGCGCCAGCAGCCTGGAGGACAGGCGTTCCTACGAGCAGTACTTC.

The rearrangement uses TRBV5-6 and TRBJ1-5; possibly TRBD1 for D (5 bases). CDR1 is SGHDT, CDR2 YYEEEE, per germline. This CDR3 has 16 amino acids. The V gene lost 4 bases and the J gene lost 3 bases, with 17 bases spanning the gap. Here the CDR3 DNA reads TGTGCCAGCAGCGGACATCGTGGGTCGGTCAATCAGCCCCAGCATTTT. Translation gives CASSGHRGSVNQPQHF.

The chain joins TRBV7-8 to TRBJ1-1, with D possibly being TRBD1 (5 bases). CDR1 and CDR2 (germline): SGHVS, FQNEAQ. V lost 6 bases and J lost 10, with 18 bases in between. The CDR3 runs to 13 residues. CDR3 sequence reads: CASRTGTPETAFF. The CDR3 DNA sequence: TGTGCCAGCAGAACTGGGACCCCCGAAACAGCTTTCTTT.

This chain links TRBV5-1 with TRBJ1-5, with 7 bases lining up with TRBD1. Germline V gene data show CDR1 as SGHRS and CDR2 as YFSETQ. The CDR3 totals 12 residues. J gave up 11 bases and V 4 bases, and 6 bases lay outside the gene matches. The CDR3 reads CASSPDGQAQHF. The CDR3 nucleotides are TGCGCCAGCAGCCCGGATGGACAGGCCCAGCATTTT.

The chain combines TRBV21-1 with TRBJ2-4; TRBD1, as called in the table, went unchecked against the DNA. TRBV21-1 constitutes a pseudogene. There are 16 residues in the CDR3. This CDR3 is CASSKEARGARNIQYF. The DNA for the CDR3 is TGTGCCAGCAGCAAAGAGGCCAGGGGGGCGAGAAACATTCAGTACTTC.

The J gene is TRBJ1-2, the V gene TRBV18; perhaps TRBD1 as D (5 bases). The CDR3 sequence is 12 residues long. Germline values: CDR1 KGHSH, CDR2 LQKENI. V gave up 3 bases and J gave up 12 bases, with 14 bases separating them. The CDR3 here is CASSPQGYEHTF. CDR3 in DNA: TGTGCCAGCTCACCCCAGGGTTATGAACACACCTTC.

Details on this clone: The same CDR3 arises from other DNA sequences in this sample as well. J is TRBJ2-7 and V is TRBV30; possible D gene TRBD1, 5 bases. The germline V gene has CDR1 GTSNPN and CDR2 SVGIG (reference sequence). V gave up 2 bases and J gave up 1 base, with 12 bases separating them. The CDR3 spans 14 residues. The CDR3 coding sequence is TGTGCCTGGAGTAGAGACAGCCTTTCCTACGAGCAGTACTTC. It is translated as CAWSRDSLSYEQYF.

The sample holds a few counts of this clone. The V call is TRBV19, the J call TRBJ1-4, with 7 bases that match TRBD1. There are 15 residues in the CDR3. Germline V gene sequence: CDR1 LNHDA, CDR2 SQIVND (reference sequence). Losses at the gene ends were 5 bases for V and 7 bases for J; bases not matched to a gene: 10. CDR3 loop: CASSEMLSGGEKLFF. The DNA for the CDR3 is TGTGCCAGTAGTGAGATGTTGTCAGGGGGTGAAAAACTGTTTTTT.

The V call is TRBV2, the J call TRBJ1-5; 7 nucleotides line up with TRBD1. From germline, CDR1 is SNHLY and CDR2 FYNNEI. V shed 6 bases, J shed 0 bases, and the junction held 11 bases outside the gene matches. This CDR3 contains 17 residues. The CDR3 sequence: CASSRSARGYSNQPQHF. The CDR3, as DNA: TGTGCCAGCAGCAGGTCCGCCAGGGGGTATAGCAATCAGCCCCAGCATTTT.

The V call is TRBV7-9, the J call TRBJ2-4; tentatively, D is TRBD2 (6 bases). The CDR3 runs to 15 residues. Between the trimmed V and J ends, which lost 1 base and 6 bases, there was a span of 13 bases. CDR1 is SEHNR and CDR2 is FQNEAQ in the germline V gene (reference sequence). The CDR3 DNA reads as TGTGCCAGCAGCTTAGGAGACGGGAGAAGAAACATTCAGTACTTC. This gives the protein CASSLGDGRRNIQYF.

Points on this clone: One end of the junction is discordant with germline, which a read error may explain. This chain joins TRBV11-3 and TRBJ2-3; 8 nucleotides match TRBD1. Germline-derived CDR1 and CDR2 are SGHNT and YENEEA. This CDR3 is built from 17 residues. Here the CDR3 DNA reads TGTGCCAGCAGCCTAGACTGGACAGGGAATAGCACAGATACGCAGTATTTT. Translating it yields CASSLDWTGNSTDTQYF.

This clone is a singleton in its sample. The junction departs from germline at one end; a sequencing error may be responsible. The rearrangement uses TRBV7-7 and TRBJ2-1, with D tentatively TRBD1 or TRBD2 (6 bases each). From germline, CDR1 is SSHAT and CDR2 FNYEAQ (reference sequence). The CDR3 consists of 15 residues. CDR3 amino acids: CASSSGGHSYNEQFF. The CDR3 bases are TGTGCTAGCAGCTCCGGGGGCCACTCCTACAATGAGCAGTTCTTC.

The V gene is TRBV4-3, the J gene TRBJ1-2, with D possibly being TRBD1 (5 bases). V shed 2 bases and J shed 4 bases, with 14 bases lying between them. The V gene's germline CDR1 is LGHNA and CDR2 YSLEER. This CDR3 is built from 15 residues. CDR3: CASSQSEGLSYGYTF. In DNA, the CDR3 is TGCGCCAGCAGCCAATCCGAGGGACTCTCCTATGGCTACACCTTC.

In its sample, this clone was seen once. The CDR3 region has the DNA TGTGCCAGCAGCGAAGCGGGAGGCACAGATACGCAGTATTTT. Its translation is CASSEAGGTDTQYF. The rearrangement joins TRBV9 to TRBJ2-3; 8 nucleotides line up with TRBD2. V trimming: 3 bases; J trimming: 1 base; junction bases outside the gene matches: 1. CDR3 length equals 14 residues. Germline CDR1 SGDLS, CDR2 YYNGEE.

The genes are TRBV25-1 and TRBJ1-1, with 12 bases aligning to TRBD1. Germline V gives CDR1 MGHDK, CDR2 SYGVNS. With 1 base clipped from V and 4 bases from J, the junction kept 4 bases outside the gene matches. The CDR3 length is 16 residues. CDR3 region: CASSELGQGAGTEAFF. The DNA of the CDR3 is TGTGCCAGCAGTGAATTGGGACAGGGGGCCGGCACTGAAGCTTTCTTT.

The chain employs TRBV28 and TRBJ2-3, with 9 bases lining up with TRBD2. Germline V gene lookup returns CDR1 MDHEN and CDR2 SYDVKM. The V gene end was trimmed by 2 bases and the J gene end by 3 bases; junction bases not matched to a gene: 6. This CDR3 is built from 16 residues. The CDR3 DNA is TGTGCCAGCAGTTTACCCTATAGCGGGAGTACAGATACGCAGTATTTT. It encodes CASSLPYSGSTDTQYF. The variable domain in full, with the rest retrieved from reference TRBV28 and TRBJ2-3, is DVKVTQSSRYLVKRTGEKVFLECVQDMDHENMFWYRQDPGLGLRLIYFSYDVKMKEKGDIPEGYSVSREKKERFSLILESASTNQTSMYLCASSLPYSGSTDTQYFGPGTRLTVL.

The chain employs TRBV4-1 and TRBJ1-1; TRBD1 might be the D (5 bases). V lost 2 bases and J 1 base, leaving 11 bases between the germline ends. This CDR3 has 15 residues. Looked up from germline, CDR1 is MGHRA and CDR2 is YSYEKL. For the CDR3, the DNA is TGCGCCAGCAGCCAACTATCGGGACGGAACACTGAAGCTTTCTTT. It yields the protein CASSQLSGRNTEAFF.

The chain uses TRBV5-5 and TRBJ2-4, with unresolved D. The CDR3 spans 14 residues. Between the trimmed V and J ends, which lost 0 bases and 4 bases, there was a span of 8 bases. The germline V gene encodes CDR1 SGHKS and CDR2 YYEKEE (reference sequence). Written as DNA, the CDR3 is TGTGCCAGCAGCTTGGGGATAGCAAAAAACATTCAGTACTTC. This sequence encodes CASSLGIAKNIQYF.

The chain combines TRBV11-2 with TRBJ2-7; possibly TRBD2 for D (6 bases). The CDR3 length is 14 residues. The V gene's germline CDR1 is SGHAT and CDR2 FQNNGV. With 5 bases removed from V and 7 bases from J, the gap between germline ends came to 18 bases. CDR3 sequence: CASSLQDSRGEQYV. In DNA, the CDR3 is TGTGCCAGCAGCCTACAGGACTCACGGGGGGAGCAGTACGTC.

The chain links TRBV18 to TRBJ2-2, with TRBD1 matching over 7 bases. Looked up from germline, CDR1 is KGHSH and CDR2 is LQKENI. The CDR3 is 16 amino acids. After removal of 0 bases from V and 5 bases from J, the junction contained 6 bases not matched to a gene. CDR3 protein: CASSPPGQPGTGELFF. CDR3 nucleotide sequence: TGTGCCAGCTCACCACCGGGACAGCCAGGTACCGGGGAGCTGTTTTTT.

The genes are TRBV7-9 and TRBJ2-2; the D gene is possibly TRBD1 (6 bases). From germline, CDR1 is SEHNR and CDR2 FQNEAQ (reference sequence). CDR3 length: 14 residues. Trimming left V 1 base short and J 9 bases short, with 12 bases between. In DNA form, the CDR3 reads TGTGCCAGCAGCTTAGAATGGGGACACCGGGAGCTGTTTTTT. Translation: CASSLEWGHRELFF. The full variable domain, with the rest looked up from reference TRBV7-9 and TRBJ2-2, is DTGVSQNPRHKITKRGQNVTFRCDPISEHNRLYWYRQTLGQGPEFLTYFQNEAQLEKSRLLSDRFSAERPKGSFSTLEIQRTEQGDSAMYLCASSLEWGHRELFFGEGSRLTVL.

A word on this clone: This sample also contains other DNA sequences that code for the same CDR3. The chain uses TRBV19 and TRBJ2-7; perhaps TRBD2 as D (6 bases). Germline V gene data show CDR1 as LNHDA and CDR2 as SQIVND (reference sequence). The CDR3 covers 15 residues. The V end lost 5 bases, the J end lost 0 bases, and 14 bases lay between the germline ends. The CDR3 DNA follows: TGTGCCAGTAGTCCGGGGACTCCAAGCTCCTACGAGCAGTACTTC. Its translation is CASSPGTPSSYEQYF. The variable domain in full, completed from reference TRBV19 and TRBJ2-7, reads DGGITQSPKYLFRKEGQNVTLSCEQNLNHDAMYWYRQDPGQGLRLIYYSQIVNDFQKGDIAEGYSVSREKKESFPLTVTSAQKNPTAFYLCASSPGTPSSYEQYFGPGTRLTVT.

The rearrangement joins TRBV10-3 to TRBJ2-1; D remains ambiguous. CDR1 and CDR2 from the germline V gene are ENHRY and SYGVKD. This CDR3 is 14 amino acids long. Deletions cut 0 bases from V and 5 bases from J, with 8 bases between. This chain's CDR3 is CAISESSLNNEQFF. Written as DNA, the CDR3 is TGTGCCATCAGTGAGTCGTCGCTAAACAATGAGCAGTTCTTC.

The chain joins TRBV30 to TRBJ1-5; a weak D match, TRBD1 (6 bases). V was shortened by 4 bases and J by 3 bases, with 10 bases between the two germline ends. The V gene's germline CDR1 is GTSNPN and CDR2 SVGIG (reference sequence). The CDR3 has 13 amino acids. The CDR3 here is CAWNRVNNQPQHF. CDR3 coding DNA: TGTGCCTGGAACAGGGTAAACAATCAGCCCCAGCATTTT.

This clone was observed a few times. CDR3 DNA: TGCGCCAGCAGCCAAATTCTCAAAAGGGCCTCTGGAAACACCATATATTTT. Translation gives CASSQILKRASGNTIYF. The chain uses TRBV4-1 and TRBJ1-3; D gene ambiguous. V lost 2 bases, J lost 0 bases, and 14 bases lay in between. CDR3 length equals 17 residues. Per germline, CDR1 MGHRA and CDR2 YSYEKL.

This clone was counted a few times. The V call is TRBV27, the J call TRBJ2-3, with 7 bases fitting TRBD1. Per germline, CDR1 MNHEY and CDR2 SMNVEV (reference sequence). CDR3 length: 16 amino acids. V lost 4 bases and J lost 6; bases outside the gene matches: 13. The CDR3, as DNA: TGTGCCAGCAGTTACTCCGGGACAGCACGTACGGATACGCAGTATTTT. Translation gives CASSYSGTARTDTQYF.

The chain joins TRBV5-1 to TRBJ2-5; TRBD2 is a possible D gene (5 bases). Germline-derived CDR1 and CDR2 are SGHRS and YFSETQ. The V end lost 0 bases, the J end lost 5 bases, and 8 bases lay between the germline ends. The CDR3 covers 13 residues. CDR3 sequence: CASSLEASETQYF. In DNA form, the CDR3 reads TGCGCCAGCAGCTTGGAGGCTAGCGAGACCCAGTACTTC.

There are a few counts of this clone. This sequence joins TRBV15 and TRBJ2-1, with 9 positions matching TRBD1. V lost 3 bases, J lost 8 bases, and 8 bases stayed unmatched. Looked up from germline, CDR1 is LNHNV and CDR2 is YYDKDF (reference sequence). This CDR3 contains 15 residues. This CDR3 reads CATSRTGGYSDEQFF. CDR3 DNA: TGTGCCACCAGCAGGACAGGGGGATATTCTGATGAGCAGTTCTTC.